One T cell receptor beta chain is described in this entry. Its antigen remains unknown. Reverse transcription of about 0.45 to 1 ug RNA used random hexamers. Amplification of TCR beta CDR3 spanned 54 Vbeta and 13 Jbeta via immunoSEQ multiplex PCR. TCRdb processed the immunoSEQ multiplex PCR reads anew with MiXCR; each CDR3 protein has one entry. The repertoire holds around 130,000 distinct CDR3 sequences, with less than 95% as singletons. Sequencing of TCR beta was undertaken in CD8+ and CD4+ T cells derived from blood. Through negative isolation, CD4+ and CD8+ T cells were obtained, while TEMRA cells were enriched using FACS. Germline V gene data show CDR1 as SGHRS and CDR2 as YFSETQ. The V end lost 4 bases, the J end lost 4 bases, and 10 bases lay between the germline ends. This CDR3 spans 13 amino acids. The sample belongs to a study of CD8 T cells in Susac syndrome. Whole-study results and caveats: As the study acknowledged, the number of individuals in its TCR sequencing and HLA analysis was relatively small.

The chain has TRBV5-1 and TRBJ2-3; no firm D call. The clonotype comes from a human donor in good health. The sample was CD4+ T cells from PBMCs. CDR3 coding DNA: TGCGCCAGCAGCCCCATAGGGTCAGATACGCAGTATTTT. It specifies CASSPIGSDTQYF.